A selection of T cell receptor beta chains follows, all from one sample in a study of response to subunit inactivated influenza vaccine. TCRdb passed the RT-PCR reads through MiXCR, listing each CDR3 protein once. The data contain hundreds of thousands of distinct CDR3 sequences, less than 20% of them singletons. The sample in question was PBMCs from blood, obtained around 5 days after vaccination. These receptors all come from a man aged 45-65 years who received an inactivated influenza vaccine. CDR3s include the opening cysteine and the closing phenylalanine or tryptophan. A D gene is named only where the DNA matches it firmly. Clone size is given for some rows only: seen once, a few or many times, or a class if the clone is expanded.

abundance: -; v_gene: TRBV18; j_gene: TRBJ2-5; d_gene: -; CDR3nt: TGTGCCAGCTCACCCTGGAGTAGCGGCTTCCAAGAGACCCAGTACTTC; CDR3aa: CASSPWSSGFQETQYF
abundance: -; v_gene: TRBV20-1; j_gene: TRBJ1-1; d_gene: -; CDR3nt: TGCAGTGCTAGCCGGCAGGGATTGAACACTGAAGCTTTCTTT; CDR3aa: CSASRQGLNTEAFF
abundance: few; v_gene: TRBV7-6; j_gene: TRBJ2-2; d_gene: -; CDR3nt: TGTGCCAGCAGCTTAGGCCCCCCCACCGGGGAGCTGTTTTTT; CDR3aa: CASSLGPPTGELFF
abundance: few; v_gene: TRBV12-3/TRBV12-4; j_gene: TRBJ2-1; d_gene: TRBD1; CDR3nt: TGTGCCAGCAGTTTTCAGGGACAGTTAAATGAGCAGTTCTTC; CDR3aa: CASSFQGQLNEQFF
abundance: few; v_gene: TRBV7-9; j_gene: TRBJ2-1; d_gene: TRBD2; CDR3nt: TGTGCCAGCAGCTCATATCGGGGGGGCCTAAGCAATGAGCAGTTCTTC; CDR3aa: CASSSYRGGLSNEQFF
abundance: few; v_gene: TRBV12-3/TRBV12-4; j_gene: TRBJ2-5; d_gene: -; CDR3nt: TGTGCCAGCAGTTCCAGACGGCACCAAGAGACCCAGTACTTC; CDR3aa: CASSSRRHQETQYF
abundance: few; v_gene: TRBV10-3; j_gene: TRBJ2-2; d_gene: -; CDR3nt: TGTGCCATCAATGGCGGGGAGCGGTCCGGGGAGCTGTTTTTT; CDR3aa: CAINGGERSGELFF
abundance: -; v_gene: TRBV5-1; j_gene: TRBJ1-4; d_gene: TRBD1; CDR3nt: TGCGCCAGCAGGCAAAGCGGGACAGGGGTTGAAAAACTGTTTTTT; CDR3aa: CASRQSGTGVEKLFF
abundance: few; v_gene: TRBV7-8; j_gene: TRBJ2-3; d_gene: TRBD2; CDR3nt: TGTGCCAGCAGCTTAGTTTTTAGCGGGACCGATACGCAGTATTTT; CDR3aa: CASSLVFSGTDTQYF
abundance: few; v_gene: TRBV4-3; j_gene: TRBJ2-7; d_gene: TRBD2; CDR3nt: TGCGCCAGCAGCGAGTTTAGGGACTACTACGAGCAGTACTTC; CDR3aa: CASSEFRDYYEQYF
abundance: few; v_gene: TRBV20-1; j_gene: TRBJ2-2; d_gene: TRBD1; CDR3nt: TGCAGTGCTAGCGCCGGGACAGGGCTGGGGGAGCTGTTTTTT; CDR3aa: CSASAGTGLGELFF
abundance: many; v_gene: TRBV11-2; j_gene: TRBJ2-1; d_gene: -; CDR3nt: TGTGCCAGCAGCTTACAGGCGAGATTATTCAATGAGCAGTTCTTC; CDR3aa: CASSLQARLFNEQFF
abundance: -; v_gene: TRBV6-1; j_gene: TRBJ2-5; d_gene: -; CDR3nt: TGTGCCAGCACTACTGGGTACCAAGAGACCCAGTACTTC; CDR3aa: CASTTGYQETQYF
abundance: -; v_gene: TRBV29-1; j_gene: TRBJ2-1; d_gene: TRBD2; CDR3nt: TGCAGCGTTTCAGGGACTAGCGGGGGGGCCCCGTCCAATGAGCAGTTCTTC; CDR3aa: CSVSGTSGGAPSNEQFF
abundance: -; v_gene: TRBV7-9; j_gene: TRBJ2-5; d_gene: TRBD2; CDR3nt: TGTGCCAGCAGCTTAGACCTGGCGGGGGCCCAGTACTTC; CDR3aa: CASSLDLAGAQYF
abundance: -; v_gene: TRBV29-1; j_gene: TRBJ1-1; d_gene: TRBD1; CDR3nt: TGCAGCGTAGTCCGGACAGGGAGCACTGAAGCTTTCTTT; CDR3aa: CSVVRTGSTEAFF
abundance: -; v_gene: TRBV18; j_gene: TRBJ2-5; d_gene: -; CDR3nt: TGTGCCAGTTCCCCGAGGGCCAAAGAGACCCAGTACTTC; CDR3aa: CASSPRAKETQYF
abundance: -; v_gene: TRBV10-3; j_gene: TRBJ2-2; d_gene: TRBD2; CDR3nt: TGTGCCATCAGCTCGACTAGCGGGGGGACCGGGGAGCTGTTTTTT; CDR3aa: CAISSTSGGTGELFF
abundance: few; v_gene: TRBV12-3/TRBV12-4; j_gene: TRBJ1-5; d_gene: TRBD1; CDR3nt: TGTGCCAGCAGTGAGCACAGGGGGCATCAGCCCCAGCATTTT; CDR3aa: CASSEHRGHQPQHF
abundance: few; v_gene: TRBV10-3; j_gene: TRBJ2-1; d_gene: TRBD2; CDR3nt: TGTGCCATCAAGACGGGCGGGAGCTCCTACAATGAGCAGTTCTTC; CDR3aa: CAIKTGGSSYNEQFF
abundance: few; v_gene: TRBV7-8; j_gene: TRBJ1-4; d_gene: -; CDR3nt: TGTGCCAGCAGCCCGACAGAAAAAAATGAAAAACTGTTTTTT; CDR3aa: CASSPTEKNEKLFF
abundance: many; v_gene: TRBV20-1; j_gene: TRBJ1-1; d_gene: -; CDR3nt: TGCAGTGCTAGTTATATAAGTGAAGCTTTCTTT; CDR3aa: CSASYISEAFF
abundance: few; v_gene: TRBV10-3; j_gene: TRBJ2-1; d_gene: TRBD2; CDR3nt: TGTGCCATCACAGCGGGATTCGACAATGAGCAGTTCTTC; CDR3aa: CAITAGFDNEQFF
abundance: many; v_gene: TRBV5-1; j_gene: TRBJ2-5; d_gene: TRBD2; CDR3nt: TGCGCCAGCAGCTTTGGTCGACTAGCGGGGAAGCAAGAGACCCAGTACTTC; CDR3aa: CASSFGRLAGKQETQYF